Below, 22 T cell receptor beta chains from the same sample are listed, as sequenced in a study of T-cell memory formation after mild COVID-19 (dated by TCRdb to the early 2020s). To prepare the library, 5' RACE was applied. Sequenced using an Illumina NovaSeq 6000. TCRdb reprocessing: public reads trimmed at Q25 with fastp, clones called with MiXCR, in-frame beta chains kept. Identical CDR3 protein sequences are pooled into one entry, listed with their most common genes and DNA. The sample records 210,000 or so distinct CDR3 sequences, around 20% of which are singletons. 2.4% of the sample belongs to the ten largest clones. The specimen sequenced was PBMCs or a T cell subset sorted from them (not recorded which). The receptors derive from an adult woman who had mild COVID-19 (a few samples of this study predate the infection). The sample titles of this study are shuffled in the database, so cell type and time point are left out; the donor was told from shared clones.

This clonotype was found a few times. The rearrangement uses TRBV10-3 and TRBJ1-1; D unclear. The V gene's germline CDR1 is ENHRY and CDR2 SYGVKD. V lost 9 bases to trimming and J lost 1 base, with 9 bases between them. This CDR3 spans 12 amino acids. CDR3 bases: TGTGCCATTGGGCGGGCGAACACTGAAGCTTTCTTT. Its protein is CAIGRANTEAFF.

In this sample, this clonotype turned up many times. CDR3 sequence reads: CASSQESASGGTPQETQYF. In DNA form, the CDR3 reads TGCGCCAGCAGCCAAGAAAGCGCCAGCGGGGGGACACCGCAAGAGACCCAGTACTTC. The chain carries TRBV4-1 and TRBJ2-5, with 9 bases fitting TRBD2. The CDR3 runs 19 residues. After removal of 0 bases from V and 2 bases from J, the junction contained 13 bases not matched to a gene. Germline V gene data show CDR1 as MGHRA and CDR2 as YSYEKL.

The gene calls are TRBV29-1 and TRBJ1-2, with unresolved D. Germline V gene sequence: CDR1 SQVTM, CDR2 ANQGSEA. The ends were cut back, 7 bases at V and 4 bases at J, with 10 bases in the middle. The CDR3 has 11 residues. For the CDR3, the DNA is TGCAGCGCCCAGACTGGCTATGGCTACACCTTC. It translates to CSAQTGYGYTF.

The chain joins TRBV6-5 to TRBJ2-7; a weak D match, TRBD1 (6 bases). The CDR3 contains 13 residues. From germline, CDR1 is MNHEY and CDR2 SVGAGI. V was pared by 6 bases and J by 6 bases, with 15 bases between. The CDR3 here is CASSRKGDREQYF. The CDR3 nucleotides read TGTGCCAGCAGCCGAAAGGGGGACCGCGAGCAGTACTTC.

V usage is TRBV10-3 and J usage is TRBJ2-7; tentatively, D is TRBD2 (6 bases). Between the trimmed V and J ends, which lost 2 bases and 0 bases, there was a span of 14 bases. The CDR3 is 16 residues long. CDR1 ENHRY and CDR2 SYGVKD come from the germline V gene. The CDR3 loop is CAISEQGGGSSYEQYF. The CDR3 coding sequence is TGTGCCATCAGTGAGCAGGGAGGCGGTAGCTCCTACGAGCAGTACTTC.

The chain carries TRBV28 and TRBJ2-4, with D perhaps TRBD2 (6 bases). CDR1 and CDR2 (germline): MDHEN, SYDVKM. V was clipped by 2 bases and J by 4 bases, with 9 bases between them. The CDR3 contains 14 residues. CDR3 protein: CASSLRGSKNIQYF. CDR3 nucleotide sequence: TGTGCCAGCAGTTTACGGGGGAGTAAAAACATTCAGTACTTC.

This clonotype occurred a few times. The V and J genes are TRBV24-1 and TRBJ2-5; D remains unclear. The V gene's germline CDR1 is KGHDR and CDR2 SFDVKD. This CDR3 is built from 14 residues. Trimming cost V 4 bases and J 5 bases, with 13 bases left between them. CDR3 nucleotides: TGTGCCACCAGTGACTCGTGGGTCGGCGAGACCCAGTACTTC. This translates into CATSDSWVGETQYF.

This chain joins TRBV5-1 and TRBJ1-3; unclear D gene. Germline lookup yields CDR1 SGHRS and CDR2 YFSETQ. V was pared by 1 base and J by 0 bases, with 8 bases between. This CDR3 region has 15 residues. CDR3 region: CASSLTVGSGNTIYF. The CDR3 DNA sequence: TGCGCCAGCAGCTTGACAGTTGGCTCTGGAAACACCATATATTTT.

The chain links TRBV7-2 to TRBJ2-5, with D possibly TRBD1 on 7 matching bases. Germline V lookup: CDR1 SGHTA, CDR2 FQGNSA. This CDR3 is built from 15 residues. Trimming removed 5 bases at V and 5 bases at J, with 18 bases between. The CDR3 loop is CASSRQGLGLETQYF. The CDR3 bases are TGTGCCAGCAGCAGACAGGGACTCGGGTTGGAGACCCAGTACTTC.

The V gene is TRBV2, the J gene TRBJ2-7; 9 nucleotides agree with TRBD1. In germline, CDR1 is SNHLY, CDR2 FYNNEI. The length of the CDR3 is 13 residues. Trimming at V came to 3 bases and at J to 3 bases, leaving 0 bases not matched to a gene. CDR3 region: CASSEDRGYEQYF. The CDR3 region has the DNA TGTGCCAGCAGTGAGGACAGGGGCTACGAGCAGTACTTC.

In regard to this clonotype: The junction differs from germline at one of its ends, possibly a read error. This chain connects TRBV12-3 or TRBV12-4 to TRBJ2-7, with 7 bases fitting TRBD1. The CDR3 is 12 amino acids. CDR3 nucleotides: TGTGCCAGCAGCCGTACCGGGACAGCGTCCTCCTTC. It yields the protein CASSRTGTASSF.

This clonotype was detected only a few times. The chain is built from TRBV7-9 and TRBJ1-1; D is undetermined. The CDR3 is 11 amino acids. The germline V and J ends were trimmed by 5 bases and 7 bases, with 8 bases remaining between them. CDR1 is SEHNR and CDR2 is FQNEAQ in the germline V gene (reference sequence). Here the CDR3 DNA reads TGTGCCAGCAGCCGAAAAGGTGAAGCTTTCTTT. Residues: CASSRKGEAFF. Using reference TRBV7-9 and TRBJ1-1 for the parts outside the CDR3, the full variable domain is DTGVSQNPRHKITKRGQNVTFRCDPISEHNRLYWYRQTLGQGPEFLTYFQNEAQLEKSRLLSDRFSAERPKGSFSTLEIQRTEQGDSAMYLCASSRKGEAFFGQGTRLTVV.

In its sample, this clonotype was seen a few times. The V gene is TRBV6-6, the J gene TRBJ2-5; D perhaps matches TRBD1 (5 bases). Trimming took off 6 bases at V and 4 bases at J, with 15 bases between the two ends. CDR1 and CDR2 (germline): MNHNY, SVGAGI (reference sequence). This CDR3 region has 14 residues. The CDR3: CASSQDNARETQYF. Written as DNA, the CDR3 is TGTGCCAGCAGCCAGGACAATGCGCGAGAGACCCAGTACTTC.

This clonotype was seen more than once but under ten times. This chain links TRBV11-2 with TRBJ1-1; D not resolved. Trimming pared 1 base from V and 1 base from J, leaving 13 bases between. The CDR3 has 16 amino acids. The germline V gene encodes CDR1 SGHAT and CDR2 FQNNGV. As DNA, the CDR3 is TGTGCCAGCAGCTTAGTTTCGGGAGGCCCGAACACTGAAGCTTTCTTT. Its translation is CASSLVSGGPNTEAFF.

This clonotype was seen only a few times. The CDR3 reads CASSQGPLRTERYEQYF. The CDR3 region has the DNA TGCGCCAGCAGCCAAGGACCCCTCCGGACAGAGCGCTACGAGCAGTACTTC. The V and J genes are TRBV4-1 and TRBJ2-7, with a tentative D call TRBD1 (6 bases). The CDR3 loop spans 17 amino acids. Germline V lookup: CDR1 MGHRA, CDR2 YSYEKL. Trimming cost V 1 base and J 3 bases, with 19 bases left between them.

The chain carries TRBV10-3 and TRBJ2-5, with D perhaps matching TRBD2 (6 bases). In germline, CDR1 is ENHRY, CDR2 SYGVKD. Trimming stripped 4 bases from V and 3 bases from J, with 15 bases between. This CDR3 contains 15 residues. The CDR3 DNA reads TGTGCCATCAGTGGGTCTAGCGACCCAAAAGAGACCCAGTACTTC. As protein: CAISGSSDPKETQYF.

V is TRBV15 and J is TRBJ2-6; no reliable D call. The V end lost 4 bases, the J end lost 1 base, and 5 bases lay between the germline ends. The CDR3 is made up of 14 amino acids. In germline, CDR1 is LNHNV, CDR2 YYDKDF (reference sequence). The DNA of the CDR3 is TGTGCCACCAGCACGCCATCTGGGGCCAACGTCCTGACTTTC. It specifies CATSTPSGANVLTF.

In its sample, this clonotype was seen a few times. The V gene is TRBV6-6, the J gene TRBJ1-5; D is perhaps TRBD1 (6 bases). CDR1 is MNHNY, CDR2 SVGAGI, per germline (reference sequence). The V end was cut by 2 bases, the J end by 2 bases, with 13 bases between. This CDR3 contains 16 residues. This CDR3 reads CASSYGGAGGNQPQHF. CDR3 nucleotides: TGTGCCAGCAGTTACGGTGGGGCAGGGGGCAATCAGCCCCAGCATTTT.

In nucleotides, the CDR3 is TGTGCCAGCAGCAGACTAGCGGGAGGACCGCAAGAGCAGTTCTTC. Amino acid sequence: CASSRLAGGPQEQFF. The chain is built from TRBV7-2 and TRBJ2-1, with TRBD2 identical over 13 bases. Germline V lookup: CDR1 SGHTA, CDR2 FQGNSA. V was clipped by 5 bases and J by 10 bases; unmatched bases: 8. This CDR3 comprises 15 residues.

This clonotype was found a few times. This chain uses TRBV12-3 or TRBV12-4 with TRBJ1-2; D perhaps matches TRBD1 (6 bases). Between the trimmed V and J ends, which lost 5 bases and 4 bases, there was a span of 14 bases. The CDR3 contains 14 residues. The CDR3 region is CASSPPGGGYGYTF. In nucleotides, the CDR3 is TGTGCCAGCAGTCCCCCGGGGGGCGGCTATGGCTACACCTTC.

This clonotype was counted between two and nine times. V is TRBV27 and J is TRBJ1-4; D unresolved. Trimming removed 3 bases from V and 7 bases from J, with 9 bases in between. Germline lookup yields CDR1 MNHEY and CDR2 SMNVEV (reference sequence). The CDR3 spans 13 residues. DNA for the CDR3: TGTGCCAGCAGTTTGGTTGTTGGTGAAAAACTGTTTTTT. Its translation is CASSLVVGEKLFF.

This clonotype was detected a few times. The CDR3 DNA sequence: TGTGCCAGCAGTGGCATGACAGGAACTAATGAAAAACTGTTTTTT. Protein sequence: CASSGMTGTNEKLFF. The chain carries TRBV6-1 and TRBJ1-4, with D perhaps TRBD1 (6 bases). In germline, CDR1 is MNHNS, CDR2 SASEGT. The CDR3 covers 15 residues. Trimming cost V 4 bases and J 1 base, with 10 bases left between them.